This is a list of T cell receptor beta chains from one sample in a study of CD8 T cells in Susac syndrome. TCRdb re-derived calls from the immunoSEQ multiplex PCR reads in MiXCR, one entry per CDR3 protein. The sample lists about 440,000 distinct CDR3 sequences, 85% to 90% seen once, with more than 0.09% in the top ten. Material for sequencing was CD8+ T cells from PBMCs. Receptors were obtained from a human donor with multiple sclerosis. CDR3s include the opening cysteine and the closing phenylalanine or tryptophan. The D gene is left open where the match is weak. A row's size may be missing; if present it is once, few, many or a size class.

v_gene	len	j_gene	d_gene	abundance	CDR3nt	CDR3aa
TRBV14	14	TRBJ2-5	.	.	TGTGCCAGCAGCCCGAACCCAGGGAGCAAGACCCAGTACTTC	CASSPNPGSKTQYF
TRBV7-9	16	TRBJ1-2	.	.	TGTGCCAGCAGCTCATTGGGTCTGGACAATAACTATGGCTACACCTTC	CASSSLGLDNNYGYTF
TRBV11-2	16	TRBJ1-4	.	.	TGTGCCAGCAGCTCACTCCTACAGGGAGAGCATGAAAAACTGTTTTTT	CASSSLLQGEHEKLFF
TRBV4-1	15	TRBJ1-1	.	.	TGCGCCAGCAGCCAAGGGGGGGGGCGAGGTACTGAAGCTTTCTTT	CASSQGGGRGTEAFF
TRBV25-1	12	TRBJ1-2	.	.	TGTGCCAGCAGTGATACAGGCGGGGGCTACACCTTC	CASSDTGGGYTF
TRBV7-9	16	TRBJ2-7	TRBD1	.	TGTGCCAGCAGCACGGGACAGGGAATAAGCTCCTACGAGCAGTACTTC	CASSTGQGISSYEQYF
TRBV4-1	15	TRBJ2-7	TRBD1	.	TGCGCCAGCAGCCAAGGAAGACAGGGAGCCTACGAGCAGTACTTC	CASSQGRQGAYEQYF
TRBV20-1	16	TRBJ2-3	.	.	TGCAGTGCTAGAGATCGAATAAAGGACTACACAGATACGCAGTATTTT	CSARDRIKDYTDTQYF
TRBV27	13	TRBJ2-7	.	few	TGTGCCAGCAGTTTCACGAGTCAGGGCGAGCAGTACTTC	CASSFTSQGEQYF
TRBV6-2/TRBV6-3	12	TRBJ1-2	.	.	TGTGCCAGCAGTCTTCTGGCGTATGGCTACACCTTC	CASSLLAYGYTF
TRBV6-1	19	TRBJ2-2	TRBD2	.	TGTGCCAGCAGCCCGGACGGACTAGCGGGAGGTTTGGGCACCGGGGAGCTGTTTTTT	CASSPDGLAGGLGTGELFF
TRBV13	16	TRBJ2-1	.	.	TGTGCCAGCAGCCTATCCGACGTAGCCAGACTCGACGAGCAGTTCTTC	CASSLSDVARLDEQFF
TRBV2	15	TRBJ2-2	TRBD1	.	TGTGCCAGCCGTTATGGGCAGGGGGATTCCGGGGAGCTGTTTTTT	CASRYGQGDSGELFF
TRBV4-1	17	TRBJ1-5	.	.	TGCGCCAGCAGCCAAGATATGGCGTCAGCTAGCAATCAGCCCCAGCATTTT	CASSQDMASASNQPQHF
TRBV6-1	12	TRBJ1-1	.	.	TGTGCCAGCAAAGAGTTTGGGGTGGAAGCTTTCTTT	CASKEFGVEAFF
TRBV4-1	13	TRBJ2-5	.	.	TGCGCCAGCAGCGAATTACTTCAAGAGACCCAGTACTTC	CASSELLQETQYF
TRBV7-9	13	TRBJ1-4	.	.	TGTGCCAGCAGCTCGGAAGCTTATGGAAAACTGTTTTTT	CASSSEAYGKLFF
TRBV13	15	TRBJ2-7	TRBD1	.	TGTGCCAGCAGCTTTAAAAGGACAGGACGATGCGAGCAGTACTTC	CASSFKRTGRCEQYF
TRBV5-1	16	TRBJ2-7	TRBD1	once	TGCGCCAGCAGCGCCGGACCGGGACAGGGGCCCTACGAGCAGTACTTC	CASSAGPGQGPYEQYF
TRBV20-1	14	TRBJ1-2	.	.	TGCAGTGCTAGAGATGGTTTCGTGGACTATGGCTACACCTTC	CSARDGFVDYGYTF
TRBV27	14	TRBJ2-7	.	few	TGTGCCAGCAGCCCATCCAGTCGTCCCTACGAGCAGTACTTC	CASSPSSRPYEQYF
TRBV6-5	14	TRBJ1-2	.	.	TGTGCCAGCAGTTACTCGGGGGGAACTTATGGCTACACCTTC	CASSYSGGTYGYTF